The clone carrying this TCR beta chain has a count of ten or more. Antigen specificity is unknown. The data are from a study of T cell repertoires in cytomegalovirus infection. Points from the study as a whole: CMV carriers having the relevant HLA were flagged by cumulative public TCR beta family frequency.

CDR3 length: 15 amino acids. Germline V gene data show CDR1 as SGHVS and CDR2 as FNYEAQ. V was pared by 1 base and J by 0 bases, with 8 bases between. MiXCR, run by TCRdb on the reads, gives a single entry per CDR3 protein. Of about 830,000 distinct CDR3 sequences in the sample, approximately 29% are singletons; the top ten hold around 12%. The gene calls are TRBV7-6 and TRBJ2-3, with a possible D match to TRBD1 (5 bases). The source was cultured CD8+ T cells from PBMCs, collected from culture after CMV antigen stimulation. This clonotype originated in a human donor in good health (CMV status not recorded). Some clones in this sample may be carry-over from other donors' samples. CDR3 DNA: TGTGCCAGCAGCTTAGGACAGTTTAGCACAGATACGCAGTATTTT. Translating gives CASSLGQFSTDTQYF.